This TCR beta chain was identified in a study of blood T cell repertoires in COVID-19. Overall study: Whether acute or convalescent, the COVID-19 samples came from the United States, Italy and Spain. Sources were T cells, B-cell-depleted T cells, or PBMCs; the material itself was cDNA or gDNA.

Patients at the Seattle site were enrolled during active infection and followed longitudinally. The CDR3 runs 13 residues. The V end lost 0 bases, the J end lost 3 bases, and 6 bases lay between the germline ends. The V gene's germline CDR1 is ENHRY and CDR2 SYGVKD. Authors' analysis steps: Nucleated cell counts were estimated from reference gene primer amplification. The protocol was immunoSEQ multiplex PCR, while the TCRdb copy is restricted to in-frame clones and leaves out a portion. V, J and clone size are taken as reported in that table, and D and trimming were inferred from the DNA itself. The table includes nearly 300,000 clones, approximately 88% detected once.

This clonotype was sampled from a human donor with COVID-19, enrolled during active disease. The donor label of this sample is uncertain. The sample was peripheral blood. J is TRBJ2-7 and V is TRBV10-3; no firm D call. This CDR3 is CAISESVNYEQYF. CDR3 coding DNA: TGTGCCATCAGTGAGTCTGTTAACTACGAGCAGTACTTC.